One and the same sample provided the 23 T cell receptor beta chains below, sequenced in a study of cytotoxic CD8 clonotypes in ibrutinib-treated CLL. Measured with immunoSEQ multiplex PCR; TCRdb has only the in-frame clones, and not every one. The sample records 23,000 or so clones, roughly 62% being singletons. The sample in question was PBMCs, obtained after 24 months of ibrutinib treatment. Source of these receptors: a human donor with chronic lymphocytic leukemia.

This clone was detected only a few times. The chain has TRBV7-9 and TRBJ1-2; possible D gene TRBD1, 6 bases. Trimming stripped 1 base from V and 4 bases from J, with 10 bases between. The CDR3 runs to 14 residues. The germline V gene encodes CDR1 SEHNR and CDR2 FQNEAQ (reference sequence). The CDR3 DNA is TGTGCCAGCAGCTTAGGACAGGTCGGCTATGGCTACACCTTC. It specifies CASSLGQVGYGYTF.

This clone is termed medium-sized (0.01 to 0.1%). The chain recombines TRBV27 with TRBJ2-1; unclear D gene. The CDR3 is made up of 14 amino acids. The V gene lost 3 bases and the J gene lost 3 bases, with 9 bases spanning the gap. Germline V CDR1 and CDR2: MNHEY, SMNVEV (reference sequence). DNA for the CDR3: TGTGCCAGCAGTTTGTCCCCAGACTACAATGAGCAGTTCTTC. This gives the protein CASSLSPDYNEQFF.

This clone was counted once. The chain is built from TRBV5-1 and TRBJ2-5, with D perhaps TRBD2 (6 bases). Trimming pared 5 bases from V and 9 bases from J, leaving 14 bases between. The CDR3 is made up of 12 amino acids. CDR1 and CDR2 (germline): SGHRS, YFSETQ. The CDR3 protein is CASRPEEGAQYF. The DNA for the CDR3 is TGCGCCAGCAGACCCGAGGAGGGTGCCCAGTACTTC.

This clone showed up just a few times. This rearrangement joins TRBV29-1 to TRBJ1-2; D is ambiguous. V gave up 1 base and J gave up 0 bases, with 12 bases separating them. This CDR3 is 15 amino acids long. Germline CDR1 reads SQVTM; CDR2 reads ANQGSEA. This CDR3 is CSVEGTYPANYGYTF. DNA for the CDR3: TGCAGCGTTGAAGGGACGTATCCAGCTAACTATGGCTACACCTTC.

The chain recombines TRBV4-2 with TRBJ1-3; D remains ambiguous. Trimming removed 1 base at V and 3 bases at J, with 7 bases between. The germline V gene encodes CDR1 LGHNA and CDR2 YNFKEQ. CDR3 size: 14 residues. The CDR3 reads CASSQGTSGNTIYF. The CDR3 DNA reads TGTGCCAGCAGCCAAGGTACAAGTGGAAACACCATATATTTT.

The chain carries TRBV5-1 and TRBJ1-3; no reliable D call. With 6 bases removed from V and 0 bases from J, the gap between germline ends came to 16 bases. The CDR3 is 16 amino acids. Germline V gene data show CDR1 as SGHRS and CDR2 as YFSETQ. CDR3 residues: CASTNGEGNSGNTIYF. The CDR3 nucleotides are TGCGCCAGCACTAATGGGGAGGGCAACTCTGGAAACACCATATATTTT.

This rearrangement joins TRBV7-9 to TRBJ2-5; no clear D gene. CDR1 is SEHNR and CDR2 is FQNEAQ in the germline V gene (reference sequence). Trimming cost V 3 bases and J 5 bases, with 13 bases left between them. This CDR3 contains 14 residues. The CDR3 bases are TGTGCCAGCAGCTTTTCTCAGTCCCGGGAGACCCAGTACTTC. Its protein is CASSFSQSRETQYF. The full variable domain, rest sourced from reference TRBV7-9 and TRBJ2-5, is DTGVSQNPRHKITKRGQNVTFRCDPISEHNRLYWYRQTLGQGPEFLTYFQNEAQLEKSRLLSDRFSAERPKGSFSTLEIQRTEQGDSAMYLCASSFSQSRETQYFGPGTRLLVL.

The chain combines TRBV15 with TRBJ1-2; no firm D call. Germline V lookup: CDR1 LNHNV, CDR2 YYDKDF (reference sequence). Trimming took 5 bases from V and 0 from J, leaving 16 bases between them. The CDR3 totals 16 residues. The CDR3, as DNA: TGTGCCACCAGCTCCGCACCCGACCTCCCTAACTATGGCTACACCTTC. Translated, it gives CATSSAPDLPNYGYTF.

The V and J genes are TRBV5-6 and TRBJ1-2, with 8 bases aligning to TRBD1. CDR1 SGHDT and CDR2 YYEEEE come from the germline V gene. The CDR3 consists of 13 residues. Trimming removed 4 bases from V and 4 bases from J; junction bases left unmatched: 3. The DNA for the CDR3 is TGTGCCAGCAGCGCCGACAGGGGCTATGGCTACACCTTC. This encodes CASSADRGYGYTF.

This clone was observed a single time. V usage is TRBV5-1 and J usage is TRBJ2-7; D assignment may be TRBD1 or TRBD2 (5 bases each). From germline, CDR1 is SGHRS and CDR2 YFSETQ. This CDR3 is built from 16 residues. V shed 4 bases and J shed 1 base, with 18 bases lying between them. Here the CDR3 DNA reads TGCGCCAGCAGCAACACGGCCCGGGGCGGTTCCTACGAGCAGTACTTC. Protein sequence: CASSNTARGGSYEQYF. The variable domain in full, completed from reference TRBV5-1 and TRBJ2-7, reads KAGVTQTPRYLIKTRGQQVTLSCSPISGHRSVSWYQQTPGQGLQFLFEYFSETQRNKGNFPGRFSGRQFSNSRSEMNVSTLELGDSALYLCASSNTARGGSYEQYFGPGTRLTVT.

The chain uses TRBV27 and TRBJ1-1, with D hard to call. V gave up 6 bases and J gave up 6 bases, with 11 bases separating them. This CDR3 comprises 12 residues. CDR1 and CDR2 from the germline V gene are MNHEY and SMNVEV (reference sequence). CDR3 amino acids: CASRGINPEAFF. In nucleotides, the CDR3 is TGTGCCAGCAGGGGGATAAATCCTGAAGCTTTCTTT.

This clone has just one count. This chain links TRBV27 with TRBJ1-1; perhaps TRBD1 as D (6 bases). V was cut by 6 bases and J by 0 bases, with 11 bases left in between. The CDR3 is 14 amino acids. Germline CDR1 and CDR2: MNHEY and SMNVEV (reference sequence). This CDR3 reads CASSRGTLNTEAFF. In nucleotides, the CDR3 is TGTGCCAGCAGCCGCGGGACATTGAACACTGAAGCTTTCTTT.

This clone has a count of ten or more. Here the CDR3 reads CASTWGQGDSPLHF. The CDR3 DNA sequence: TGCGCCAGCACCTGGGGGCAGGGTGATTCACCCCTCCACTTT. The rearrangement joins TRBV5-1 to TRBJ1-6; tentative D call: TRBD1 (6 bases). CDR1 is SGHRS, CDR2 YFSETQ, per germline. Deletions cut 6 bases from V and 8 bases from J, with 15 bases between. The CDR3 covers 14 residues.

This clone appeared many times. The identical CDR3 is also encoded by other nucleotide sequences in the sample. This chain links TRBV27 with TRBJ2-1, with TRBD1 matching over 7 bases. Trimming removed 5 bases from V and 0 bases from J; junction bases left unmatched: 1. This CDR3 comprises 14 residues. CDR1 is MNHEY and CDR2 is SMNVEV in the germline V gene (reference sequence). The CDR3 sequence is CASSRDSSYNEQFF. The CDR3 bases are TGTGCCAGCAGTCGGGACAGCTCCTACAATGAGCAGTTCTTC.

The chain carries TRBV29-1 and TRBJ1-4; D is unresolved. CDR1 is SQVTM, CDR2 ANQGSEA, per germline. CDR3 length: 13 residues. The V end was cut by 4 bases, the J end by 0 bases, with 6 bases between. The CDR3 DNA sequence: TGCAGCGTTGGGAAAGCAACTAATGAAAAACTGTTTTTT. Protein: CSVGKATNEKLFF.

V usage is TRBV4-1 and J usage is TRBJ2-7, with unresolved D. Germline loops: CDR1 MGHRA, CDR2 YSYEKL. This CDR3 contains 16 residues. The V end lost 3 bases, the J end lost 2 bases, and 17 bases lay between the germline ends. CDR3 nucleotides: TGCGCCAGCAGCCATCGGTTGGGCCTTGATCCCTACGAGCAGTACTTC. It translates to CASSHRLGLDPYEQYF.

The J gene is TRBJ2-1, the V gene TRBV19; D not resolved. Deletions cut 7 bases from V and 4 bases from J, with 14 bases between. The CDR3 is 14 amino acids. Germline V gene lookup returns CDR1 LNHDA and CDR2 SQIVND (reference sequence). CDR3: CASTRGAVYNEQFF. The CDR3 coding sequence is TGTGCCAGTACGCGCGGCGCCGTTTACAATGAGCAGTTCTTC.

The V gene is TRBV7-9, the J gene TRBJ2-1, with 10 positions matching TRBD2. The CDR3 has 15 residues. The germline V gene has CDR1 SEHNR and CDR2 FQNEAQ (reference sequence). V was clipped by 1 base and J by 8 bases; unmatched bases: 5. CDR3 in DNA: TGTGCCAGCAGCTTAGGAGCGGGGGGGCCCCATGAGCAGTTCTTC. Protein: CASSLGAGGPHEQFF. Full variable domain (rest looked up from reference TRBV7-9 and TRBJ2-1): DTGVSQNPRHKITKRGQNVTFRCDPISEHNRLYWYRQTLGQGPEFLTYFQNEAQLEKSRLLSDRFSAERPKGSFSTLEIQRTEQGDSAMYLCASSLGAGGPHEQFFGPGTRLTVL.

The CDR3 protein is CASSPRATGNSGPYGYTF. CDR3 nucleotides: TGTGCCAGTAGTCCCCGCGCGACAGGGAACAGTGGCCCCTATGGCTACACCTTC. The chain carries TRBV19 and TRBJ1-2, with 7 bases lining up with TRBD1. The CDR3 length is 18 residues. V gave up 5 bases and J gave up 4 bases; unmatched junction bases: 19. Germline CDR1 is LNHDA and CDR2 is SQIVND (reference sequence).

The CDR3 bases are TGTGCCATCAGTGAGAGGACAGGGCGTCCTAACTATGGCTACACCTTC. It yields the protein CAISERTGRPNYGYTF. The chain carries TRBV10-3 and TRBJ1-2, with 8 bases fitting TRBD1. This CDR3 has 16 residues. CDR1 and CDR2 (germline): ENHRY, SYGVKD. After removal of 2 bases from V and 0 bases from J, the junction contained 5 bases not matched to a gene.

The CDR3 is CASSPRFQGVNYEQYF. The CDR3 DNA reads TGTGCCAGCAGCCCGCGCTTTCAGGGGGTAAACTACGAGCAGTACTTC. The rearrangement links TRBV9 to TRBJ2-7; 7 bases agree with TRBD1. Germline trimming cut 4 bases from V and 3 bases from J; bases unmatched to any gene: 13. This CDR3 region has 16 residues. Germline V gene lookup returns CDR1 SGDLS and CDR2 YYNGEE.

The chain recombines TRBV16 with TRBJ2-6; a weak D match, TRBD2 (7 bases). The germline gives CDR1 KGHSY, CDR2 FQNENV. V lost 2 bases and J 0 bases, leaving 14 bases between the germline ends. The CDR3 runs to 18 residues. The chain's CDR3 is CASSQQGTMLSGANVLTF. The CDR3, as DNA: TGTGCCAGCAGCCAACAGGGGACTATGCTCTCTGGGGCCAACGTCCTGACTTTC.

This clone has just one count. The chain recombines TRBV29-1 with TRBJ1-3; D gene unclear. Germline V CDR1 and CDR2: SQVTM, ANQGSEA. The CDR3 is 13 residues long. Trimming left V 7 bases short and J 0 bases short, with 10 bases between. CDR3 nucleotides: TGCAGCGCCGGTGGAGGCTCTGGAAACACCATATATTTT. Amino acids: CSAGGGSGNTIYF.